This T cell receptor (beta chain) is from a study of T cell responses to AZD1222 COVID-19 vaccine. Whole-study findings and limits: CD4 TCRs covered the whole spike, strongest at regions 160-218 and 743-854. Donors, mostly white British, included more females; clonal diversity was possibly underestimated. Without day 14 samples, only post-peak T cell repertoires were studied. A reported finding is that nearly half of spike-specific TCRs target unmutated variant regions.

As regards this clone: The target antigen is unknown.

Clones were sequenced by immunoSEQ multiplex PCR, and TCRdb holds only the in-frame ones, with some missing. The data show some 120,000 clones, 70% to 90% seen once. The receptor was isolated from an adult in good health. This sample comprised peripheral blood, obtained on day 0 of MenACWY control vaccination.

This chain's CDR3 is CASRYFLGQNEQFF. The CDR3 nucleotides are TGTGCCAGCAGGTACTTCCTCGGACAGAATGAGCAGTTCTTC. The V gene is TRBV2, the J gene TRBJ2-1; D may be TRBD1 (6 bases). The CDR3 is 14 amino acids. Germline V gives CDR1 SNHLY, CDR2 FYNNEI. The ends were cut back, 6 bases at V and 7 bases at J, with 16 bases in the middle. The complete variable domain, with remaining parts taken from reference TRBV2 and TRBJ2-1, reads EPEVTQTPSHQVTQMGQEVILRCVPISNHLYFYWYRQILGQKVEFLVSFYNNEISEKSEIFDDQFSVERPDGSNFTLKIRSTKLEDSAMYFCASRYFLGQNEQFFGPGTRLTVL.